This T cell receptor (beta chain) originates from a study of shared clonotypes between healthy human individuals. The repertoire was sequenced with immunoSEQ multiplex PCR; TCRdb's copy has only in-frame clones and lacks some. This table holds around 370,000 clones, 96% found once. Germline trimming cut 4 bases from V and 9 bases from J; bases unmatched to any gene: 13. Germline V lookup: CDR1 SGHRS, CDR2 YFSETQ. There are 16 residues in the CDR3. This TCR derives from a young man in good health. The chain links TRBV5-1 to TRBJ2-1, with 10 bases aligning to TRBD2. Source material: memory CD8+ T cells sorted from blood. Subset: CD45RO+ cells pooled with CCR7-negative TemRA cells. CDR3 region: CASSLLAGVTRGEQFF. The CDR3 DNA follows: TGCGCCAGCAGCCTCCTAGCGGGAGTGACCAGGGGTGAGCAGTTCTTC.